This TCR beta chain is drawn from a study of T cell repertoires in ileal Crohn's disease. Study at large: Every patient was operated on for stricturing (about 60%) or penetrating (about 39%) complications. About half received postoperative treatment, about ten with thiopurines and 15 to 20 anti-TNF.

The CDR3 extends over 16 amino acids. Germline CDR1 and CDR2: SEHNR and FQNEAQ (reference sequence). Between the trimmed V and J ends, which lost 2 bases and 0 bases, there was a span of 12 bases. This clone has more than one count but fewer than ten. Its antigen is not identified. Notes on the study in general: Clonality above 26.8% at surgery always came with endoscopic recurrence. Sorted CD8 T cells held more high-frequency clones than CD4.

Noted time point: neoterminal ileum biopsy at postoperative endoscopy, about 6 months after surgery. Profiled with immunoSEQ multiplex PCR; TCRdb holds only in-frame clones, not every one. The table records over 8,500 clones, 70% to 90% of them present only once. The chain joins TRBV7-9 to TRBJ2-3; D is unclear. Sequencing was carried out using ileal tissue. The origin of this receptor is an adult with Crohn's disease. CDR3 amino acids: CASSLSFGGSTDTQYF. The CDR3 DNA is TGTGCCAGCAGCTTAAGTTTCGGCGGCAGCACAGATACGCAGTATTTT.